These 31 T cell receptor beta chains originate from one sample sequenced in a study of T-cell reconstitution after alpha-beta-depleted transplantation in children. Unique molecular identifiers featured in how the TCRbeta library was prepared. From the PCR reads, TCRdb called clonotypes with MiXCR, one entry per CDR3 protein. The sample has 450,000 to 600,000 distinct CDR3 sequences; roughly a tenth are singletons. This specimen consisted of PBMCs, obtained before TCRalphabeta/CD19-depleted stem cell transplant. These receptors were taken from a child aged 2-15 years with inherited bone marrow failure, due to receive a stem cell transplant.

This clonotype was recorded many times. The chain combines TRBV7-9 with TRBJ2-1; 9 nucleotides align to TRBD1. Germline CDR1 is SEHNR and CDR2 is FQNEAQ (reference sequence). Trimming removed 6 bases from V and 3 bases from J; junction bases left unmatched: 6. The CDR3 loop spans 15 amino acids. The chain's CDR3 is CASRATGGVYNEQFF. The CDR3 region has the DNA TGTGCCAGCAGAGCGACAGGGGGTGTCTACAATGAGCAGTTCTTC.

The chain joins TRBV7-2 to TRBJ2-1, with D unclear. The length of the CDR3 is 14 residues. Between the trimmed V and J ends, which lost 5 bases and 5 bases, there was a span of 13 bases. Germline V gene sequence: CDR1 SGHTA, CDR2 FQGNSA. CDR3 nucleotide sequence: TGTGCCAGCAGCGCGATCGGTAGGAACAATGAGCAGTTCTTC. Its translation is CASSAIGRNNEQFF.

In its sample, this clonotype was seen a few times. Written as DNA, the CDR3 is TGTGCCAGCAGCTTGATTCAGGGGCGGAACACTGAAGCTTTCTTT. This translates into CASSLIQGRNTEAFF. The V gene is TRBV7-2, the J gene TRBJ1-1, with D possibly being TRBD1 (6 bases). The CDR3 consists of 15 residues. The V gene lost 3 bases and the J gene lost 1 base, with 12 bases spanning the gap. Germline V CDR1 and CDR2: SGHTA, FQGNSA.

The gene calls are TRBV20-1 and TRBJ2-7, with 8 bases lining up with TRBD2. The V segment lost 1 base and the J segment 2 bases; nucleotides outside the gene matches: 7. Germline CDR1 reads DFQATT; CDR2 reads SNEGSKA (reference sequence). The length of the CDR3 is 15 residues. CDR3 sequence reads: CSARVTSGNTYEQYF. In DNA, the CDR3 is TGCAGTGCTAGAGTCACTAGCGGTAATACCTACGAGCAGTACTTC.

This clonotype was picked up one time. The V gene is TRBV11-2, the J gene TRBJ1-3, with a weak D call TRBD1 (5 bases). Trimming took 5 bases from V and 4 from J, leaving 21 bases between them. Germline CDR1 SGHAT, CDR2 FQNNGV. CDR3 length: 17 residues. CDR3 protein: CASSPISDSYNGNTIYF. The CDR3 DNA reads TGTGCCAGCAGCCCCATATCCGACAGCTACAACGGAAACACCATATATTTT.

This clonotype was recorded many times. The chain employs TRBV29-1 and TRBJ2-5; D unresolved. CDR1 is SQVTM, CDR2 ANQGSEA, per germline. This CDR3 is 11 amino acids long. Trimming pared 5 bases from V and 4 bases from J, leaving 8 bases between. CDR3 bases: TGCAGCGTTCCCGTAAGAGAGACCCAGTACTTC. This codes for CSVPVRETQYF.

This clonotype was observed at least ten times. The chain joins TRBV5-1 to TRBJ2-3; 7 nucleotides line up with TRBD1. The V and J ends lost 1 base and 4 bases, in that order; junction bases with no gene match: 3. The CDR3 is 14 residues long. In germline, CDR1 is SGHRS, CDR2 YFSETQ. The CDR3 coding sequence is TGCGCCAGCAGCTTGACAGGGGCGGCAGATACGCAGTATTTT. Its protein product is CASSLTGAADTQYF.

This clonotype occurred many times. The junction differs from germline at one of its ends, possibly a read error. The chain is built from TRBV7-2 and TRBJ2-7; 10 bases line up with TRBD1. The germline gives CDR1 SGHTA, CDR2 FQGNSA. This CDR3 has 16 residues. This CDR3 reads CASTLIGTGVSYEQYF. The CDR3 coding sequence is TGTGCCAGCACCTTAATAGGGACAGGGGTATCCTACGAGCAGTACTTC.

The genes are TRBV12-3 or TRBV12-4 and TRBJ2-5; D not resolved. This CDR3 is 13 amino acids long. Trimming took 6 bases from V and 2 from J, leaving 10 bases between them. The CDR3 is CASSHDLQETQYF. CDR3 DNA sequence: TGTGCCAGCAGCCATGACCTTCAAGAGACCCAGTACTTC.

This clonotype was seen many times. The CDR3, as DNA: TGTGCCACCAGTGATGTTAGGGGTAGGCCGGCCGGGGAGCTGTTTTTT. This gives the protein CATSDVRGRPAGELFF. The chain combines TRBV24-1 with TRBJ2-2, with D perhaps matching TRBD1 (5 bases). Germline V gene lookup returns CDR1 KGHDR and CDR2 SFDVKD. Trimming took off 3 bases at V and 6 bases at J, with 16 bases between the two ends. The CDR3 is 16 amino acids.

This chain connects TRBV19 to TRBJ1-1; D is undetermined. The CDR3 is made up of 14 amino acids. Trimming stripped 5 bases from V and 0 bases from J, with 10 bases between. Germline loops: CDR1 LNHDA, CDR2 SQIVND (reference sequence). The CDR3 protein is CASSDGRLNTEAFF. In nucleotides, the CDR3 is TGTGCCAGTAGTGACGGCAGGTTGAACACTGAAGCTTTCTTT.

This clonotype was counted ten times or more. The chain links TRBV20-1 to TRBJ2-7; D not resolved. Germline loops: CDR1 DFQATT, CDR2 SNEGSKA (reference sequence). This CDR3 spans 14 amino acids. V was clipped by 6 bases and J by 0 bases, with 15 bases between them. The CDR3 nucleotides are TGCAGTGCCACCTTCCGGGTTCTCTCCTACGAGCAGTACTTC. Translated: CSATFRVLSYEQYF.

This clonotype was counted a single time. An end of the junction does not agree with germline; a read error may underlie this. The chain couples TRBV24-1 to TRBJ2-6, with 7 bases fitting TRBD2. The CDR3 is made up of 16 amino acids. In germline, CDR1 is KGHDR, CDR2 SFDVKD. In DNA form, the CDR3 reads TGTGCCATCAGTGATGGCGGGAGCTCTGGGGCCAACGTCCTGACTTTC. Its protein is CAISDGGSSGANVLTF.

The genes are TRBV11-2 and TRBJ2-5, with D possibly TRBD1 on 5 matching bases. Germline V gene lookup returns CDR1 SGHAT and CDR2 FQNNGV. This CDR3 has 14 amino acids. Trimming pared 1 base from V and 4 bases from J, leaving 10 bases between. In DNA, the CDR3 is TGTGCCAGCAGCTTAGGACAGATCTCAGAGACCCAGTACTTC. It specifies CASSLGQISETQYF. Full variable domain (rest looked up from reference TRBV11-2 and TRBJ2-5): EAGVAQSPRYKIIEKRQSVAFWCNPISGHATLYWYQQILGQGPKLLIQFQNNGVVDDSQLPKDRFSAERLKGVDSTLKIQPAKLEDSAVYLCASSLGQISETQYFGPGTRLLVL.

To note about this clonotype: Just one base apart from a much larger clone, this may be a read error. The CDR3 does not close with the conserved phenylalanine or tryptophan, likely indicating a read error. CDR3 bases: TGTGCCAGCACCCAAACGGGGGAAAAACTGTTTTCT. Encoded protein: CASTQTGEKLFS. The chain is built from TRBV3-1 and TRBJ1-4, with D unclear. The CDR3 has 12 amino acids. CDR1 LGHDT and CDR2 YNNKEL come from the germline V gene (reference sequence).

This clonotype was counted many times. The chain carries TRBV29-1 and TRBJ2-3; 9 bases align to TRBD1. This CDR3 has 14 residues. Trimming cost V 3 bases and J 5 bases; bases outside gene matches: 6. CDR1 SQVTM and CDR2 ANQGSEA come from the germline V gene. This CDR3 is CSVEPGQGLDTQYF. DNA for the CDR3: TGCAGCGTTGAGCCGGGACAGGGTCTAGATACGCAGTATTTT.

The table lists this clonotype with a few counts. The chain couples TRBV6-6 to TRBJ1-5; no firm D call. The CDR3 has 12 residues. The germline V gene has CDR1 MNHNY and CDR2 SVGAGI (reference sequence). The germline V and J ends were trimmed by 2 bases and 6 bases, with 5 bases remaining between them. The chain's CDR3 is CASSYVSQPQHF. The CDR3 DNA is TGTGCCAGCAGTTACGTGTCTCAGCCCCAGCATTTT.

This clonotype was found many times. The V and J genes are TRBV11-1 and TRBJ2-1, with a tentative D call TRBD2 (5 bases). The CDR3 is 15 residues long. Trimming stripped 6 bases from V and 8 bases from J, with 20 bases between. Germline loops: CDR1 SGHAT, CDR2 FQDESV (reference sequence). DNA for the CDR3: TGTGCCAGCAGGTTTAGTGGGCCCGGGATGGATGAGCAGTTCTTC. Protein sequence: CASRFSGPGMDEQFF. Variable domain in full (rest from reference TRBV11-1 and TRBJ2-1): EAEVAQSPRYKITEKSQAVAFWCDPISGHATLYWYRQILGQGPELLVQFQDESVVDDSQLPKDRFSAERLKGVDSTLKIQPAELGDSAMYLCASRFSGPGMDEQFFGPGTRLTVL.

The chain has TRBV2 and TRBJ1-1; TRBD1 matches at 9 bases. The ends lost 6 bases at V and 4 bases at J; junction bases unmatched: 9. This CDR3 has 15 amino acids. The germline V gene has CDR1 SNHLY and CDR2 FYNNEI. CDR3 residues: CASRPSQGAGTEAFF. As DNA, the CDR3 is TGTGCCAGCAGACCTTCACAGGGGGCAGGCACTGAAGCTTTCTTT.

This clonotype was observed at least ten times. The gene calls are TRBV6-1 and TRBJ1-1, with TRBD1 matching 9 bases. The CDR3 totals 13 residues. Germline CDR1 and CDR2: MNHNS and SASEGT. J lost 11 bases, V lost 6 bases, and 10 bases had no gene match. CDR3 region: CASRGDRVYDAFF. CDR3 bases: TGTGCCAGCAGAGGGGACAGGGTTTATGACGCTTTCTTT.

There are many counts of this clonotype. The rearrangement links TRBV12-3 or TRBV12-4 to TRBJ2-1; 9 bases are shared with TRBD2. The CDR3 runs 15 residues. V gave up 7 bases and J gave up 5 bases; unmatched junction bases: 9. CDR3 region: CASKIAGEGNNEQFF. The DNA of the CDR3 is TGTGCCAGCAAAATAGCGGGAGAGGGCAACAATGAGCAGTTCTTC.

In this sample, this clonotype turned up many times. V usage is TRBV7-8 and J usage is TRBJ1-1; possibly TRBD1 for D (6 bases). V lost 7 bases, J lost 5 bases, and 17 bases lay in between. The CDR3 is made up of 14 amino acids. CDR1 SGHVS and CDR2 FQNEAQ come from the germline V gene. CDR3 bases: TGTGCCAGCAACGGTCCGTCAGGGGAAACTGAAGCTTTCTTT. This codes for CASNGPSGETEAFF.

The chain links TRBV6-5 to TRBJ2-7; D is unclear. V was clipped by 2 bases and J by 3 bases, with 14 bases between them. The CDR3 contains 15 residues. Per the germline V gene, CDR1 is MNHEY and CDR2 is SVGAGI. The CDR3 loop is CASSYPGPKGYEQYF. CDR3 nucleotide sequence: TGTGCCAGCAGTTACCCTGGGCCCAAGGGCTACGAGCAGTACTTC.

In its sample, this clonotype was seen many times. The CDR3 region is CASSYSGSTDTQYF. The DNA of the CDR3 is TGTGCCAGCAGTTACAGCGGTAGCACAGATACGCAGTATTTT. The chain employs TRBV6-5 and TRBJ2-3; TRBD2 might be the D (5 bases). V gave up 2 bases and J gave up 0 bases, with 6 bases separating them. The V gene's germline CDR1 is MNHEY and CDR2 SVGAGI. The CDR3 spans 14 residues.

In its sample, this clonotype was seen many times. The CDR3 sequence is CASSLSYSGANVLTF. In nucleotides, the CDR3 is TGCGCCAGCAGCTTAAGCTATTCTGGGGCCAACGTCCTGACTTTC. V is TRBV5-1 and J is TRBJ2-6; D ambiguous. The length of the CDR3 is 15 residues. Germline-derived CDR1 and CDR2 are SGHRS and YFSETQ. Trimming cost V 2 bases and J 1 base, with 7 bases left between them.

In this sample, this clonotype turned up many times. This chain uses TRBV28 with TRBJ1-6; 7 nucleotides align to TRBD1. Germline values: CDR1 MDHEN, CDR2 SYDVKM. After removal of 5 bases from V and 10 bases from J, the junction contained 11 bases not matched to a gene. The CDR3 runs 15 residues. CDR3: CASSLTGDFRSPLHF. The DNA for the CDR3 is TGTGCCAGCAGTCTTACAGGGGATTTCAGATCACCCCTCCACTTT.

Only a few counts were recorded for this clonotype. The chain couples TRBV6-5 to TRBJ1-1, with D perhaps matching TRBD1 (6 bases). V was clipped by 0 bases and J by 4 bases, with 9 bases between them. This CDR3 comprises 14 residues. The V gene's germline CDR1 is MNHEY and CDR2 SVGAGI. The CDR3 coding sequence is TGTGCCAGCAGTTACTCGAGGGGGTTCACTGAAGCTTTCTTT. This sequence encodes CASSYSRGFTEAFF.

This chain connects TRBV15 to TRBJ2-1; no clear D. Trimming took 0 bases from V and 9 from J, leaving 6 bases between them. The length of the CDR3 is 12 residues. Germline loops: CDR1 LNHNV, CDR2 YYDKDF (reference sequence). The CDR3 bases are TGTGCCACCAGCAGAGAGGTCGGTGAGCAGTTCTTC. As protein: CATSREVGEQFF. Complete variable domain (other parts from reference TRBV15 and TRBJ2-1): DAMVIQNPRYQVTQFGKPVTLSCSQTLNHNVMYWYQQKSSQAPKLLFHYYDKDFNNEADTPDNFQSRRPNTSFCFLDIRSPGLGDTAMYLCATSREVGEQFFGPGTRLTVL.

J is TRBJ2-3 and V is TRBV5-1, with D possibly matching TRBD2 (5 bases). Germline-derived CDR1 and CDR2 are SGHRS and YFSETQ. Trimming left V 3 bases short and J 6 bases short, with 11 bases between. The length of the CDR3 is 13 residues. The CDR3 reads CASSSHQRDTQYF. DNA for the CDR3: TGCGCCAGCAGCTCTCACCAGCGGGATACGCAGTATTTT.

This clonotype was seen a handful of times. The chain combines TRBV12-3 or TRBV12-4 with TRBJ1-2; TRBD1 is a possible D gene (6 bases). The CDR3 consists of 12 residues. V was clipped by 7 bases and J by 6 bases, with 12 bases between them. CDR3 sequence reads: CASTGGPHGYTF. The CDR3, as DNA: TGTGCCAGCACCGGGGGGCCGCATGGCTACACCTTC.

V usage is TRBV5-1 and J usage is TRBJ2-7; 7 bases are a match to TRBD2. In germline, CDR1 is SGHRS, CDR2 YFSETQ. The CDR3 runs to 16 residues. The junction had 9 bases not matched to a gene; V was cut back by 0 bases and J by 3 bases. CDR3 sequence reads: CASSLAASGGYYEQYF. As DNA, the CDR3 is TGCGCCAGCAGCTTGGCGGCTAGCGGAGGCTACTACGAGCAGTACTTC.